This entry describes one T cell receptor (beta chain). Its antigen is not identified. In the ViraFEST assay, antigen-specific CD4+ clonotypes were identified by expansion after peptide-pool stimulation. CD4+ T cells were isolated after around 10 days of culture. Vaccination of participants consisted of two doses of either the BNT162b2 or mRNA-1273 vaccine. Previously uninfected by SARS-CoV-2, the vaccine recipients also showed negative nucleocapsid antibodies. IL-2 medium supplanted half the medium on days 3 and 7. Sequencing was performed with immunoSEQ multiplex PCR; in TCRdb, only in-frame clones are kept and a portion is missing. The sample consists of some 68,000 clones, about 86% of them appearing once. The V end lost 4 bases, the J end lost 0 bases, and 16 bases lay between the germline ends. The germline CDR1 and CDR2 sequences are SGHTA and FQGNSA. The CDR3 length is 17 residues. This specimen comes from a study of vaccination effects on CD4 cells after COVID-19. In the study overall: Samples that were drawn after vaccination came a median of 72 days after the second dose.

The study, taken as a whole, reports: There was marked clonal contraction among infection- and vaccine-induced clones late after vaccination.

The rearrangement links TRBV7-2 to TRBJ1-3, with D unresolved. The source is a human donor who received a COVID-19 vaccine. Sequencing used CD4+ T cells from PBMCs cultured with HCoV-229E spike peptides, obtained after COVID-19 vaccination. CDR3 sequence: CASSSRPSGNSGNTIYF. For the CDR3, the DNA is TGTGCCAGCAGCTCTAGGCCCTCTGGCAACTCTGGAAACACCATATATTTT.